A single sample gave rise to the 22 T cell receptor beta chains below, sequenced in a study of shared clonotypes between healthy human individuals. TCRdb's table, derived via immunoSEQ multiplex PCR, lists solely in-frame clones and lacks some. The table records 2 million to 2.5 million clones, 95% of them present only once. What was sequenced was naive CD4+ T cells sorted from blood. Subset in this sample: CD45RA+ positively selected. The receptors shown here come from a man between 18 and 35 years old in good health.

The count of this clone is one. J is TRBJ2-7 and V is TRBV6-1; D ambiguous. V was clipped by 3 bases and J by 3 bases, with 12 bases between them. The germline CDR1 and CDR2 sequences are MNHNS and SASEGT. CDR3 length: 14 amino acids. The CDR3 loop is CASSDRSNGYEQYF. The CDR3 bases are TGTGCCAGCAGTGATCGAAGTAACGGCTACGAGCAGTACTTC.

Comment on this clone: The same CDR3 is also encoded by other DNA sequences in this sample. V is TRBV7-6 and J is TRBJ1-5; D is ambiguous. This CDR3 contains 14 residues. V was shortened by 3 bases and J by 0 bases, with 6 bases between the two germline ends. Germline values: CDR1 SGHVS, CDR2 FNYEAQ. The CDR3 DNA reads TGTGCCAGCAGCTTGACGGATAGCAATCAGCCCCAGCATTTT. Its protein product is CASSLTDSNQPQHF.

This rearrangement joins TRBV11-2 to TRBJ2-3; 8 bases fit TRBD2. The CDR3 runs 16 residues. With V trimmed by 0 bases and J by 1 base, 3 bases remained unmatched. Per germline, CDR1 SGHAT and CDR2 FQNNGV. CDR3: CASSLDLSGGTDTQYF. CDR3 DNA: TGTGCCAGCAGCTTAGATCTTAGCGGGGGCACAGATACGCAGTATTTT.

The chain is built from TRBV7-9 and TRBJ1-1, with TRBD1 identical over 7 bases. CDR1 and CDR2 (germline): SEHNR, FQNEAQ (reference sequence). This CDR3 has 12 amino acids. V lost 1 base to trimming and J lost 7 bases; unmatched junction nucleotides: 0. The CDR3 loop is CASSLGTGEAFF. The CDR3 DNA reads TGTGCCAGCAGCTTAGGGACAGGTGAAGCTTTCTTT. Full variable domain (rest looked up from reference TRBV7-9 and TRBJ1-1): DTGVSQNPRHKITKRGQNVTFRCDPISEHNRLYWYRQTLGQGPEFLTYFQNEAQLEKSRLLSDRFSAERPKGSFSTLEIQRTEQGDSAMYLCASSLGTGEAFFGQGTRLTVV.

This clone was counted a few times. V and J are TRBV6-1 and TRBJ1-5; D remains ambiguous. Germline V gene lookup returns CDR1 MNHNS and CDR2 SASEGT. The V end was cut by 7 bases, the J end by 1 base, with 8 bases between. The CDR3 runs 13 residues. DNA of the CDR3: TGTGCCAGCATCCTGGAGAGCAATCAGCCCCAGCATTTT. Translated: CASILESNQPQHF.

The chain joins TRBV27 to TRBJ2-3; TRBD1 matches at 7 bases. The CDR3 has 14 residues. Germline values: CDR1 MNHEY, CDR2 SMNVEV (reference sequence). V lost 5 bases, J lost 3 bases, and 5 bases stayed unmatched. This CDR3 reads CASSIQGRTDTQYF. The DNA for the CDR3 is TGTGCCAGCAGTATACAGGGGAGAACAGATACGCAGTATTTT.

The chain joins TRBV28 to TRBJ1-6; TRBD1 matches at 11 bases. V was pared by 4 bases and J by 7 bases, with 9 bases of the junction left unmatched. The CDR3 length is 17 residues. The germline V gene encodes CDR1 MDHEN and CDR2 SYDVKM. The CDR3 region has the DNA TGTGCCAGCAGTTCCCCAGGACAGGGGGCTGGGAATTCACCCCTCCACTTT. Amino acids: CASSSPGQGAGNSPLHF.

The rearrangement links TRBV27 to TRBJ2-7; 9 nucleotides agree with TRBD2. The germline V gene has CDR1 MNHEY and CDR2 SMNVEV (reference sequence). The CDR3 runs 15 residues. Trimming took 3 bases from V and 2 from J; bases not matched to a gene: 5. CDR3 nucleotides: TGTGCCAGCAGTTTGACAGCGGGGGGAACCTACGAGCAGTACTTC. Protein product: CASSLTAGGTYEQYF.

The V gene is TRBV7-2, the J gene TRBJ2-1, with 13 bases lining up with TRBD2. CDR3 length equals 19 residues. Trimming took 3 bases from V and 6 from J; bases not matched to a gene: 14. Germline lookup yields CDR1 SGHTA and CDR2 FQGNSA. This CDR3 is CASSLRLRLAGGTSNEQFF. CDR3 coding DNA: TGTGCCAGCAGCTTGAGGCTCAGACTAGCGGGAGGAACGAGCAATGAGCAGTTCTTC.

This clone was observed a few times. Other DNA sequences in the same sample also yield this CDR3. J is TRBJ2-1 and V is TRBV11-3; D possibly corresponds to TRBD1 (5 bases). The CDR3 spans 12 residues. Between the trimmed V and J ends, which lost 2 bases and 6 bases, there was a span of 5 bases. The germline gives CDR1 SGHNT, CDR2 YENEEA. The CDR3 is CASSLQGNEQFF. The CDR3 nucleotides read TGTGCCAGCAGCTTACAGGGCAATGAGCAGTTCTTC.

This clone was recorded once. The chain recombines TRBV7-2 with TRBJ2-7; maybe TRBD2 (5 bases). V lost 5 bases and J 0 bases, leaving 14 bases between the germline ends. Germline V lookup: CDR1 SGHTA, CDR2 FQGNSA. The CDR3 sequence is 15 residues long. CDR3 nucleotide sequence: TGTGCCAGCAGCGCCGACCGGGGAAGCTCCTACGAGCAGTACTTC. It yields the protein CASSADRGSSYEQYF.

V gene TRBV18 combines with J gene TRBJ2-7, with TRBD1 matching 9 bases. J lost 0 bases, V lost 0 bases, and 3 bases had no gene match. Per the germline V gene, CDR1 is KGHSH and CDR2 is LQKENI. The CDR3 covers 16 residues. The CDR3 spells CASSPPRTGDSYEQYF. The CDR3 coding sequence is TGTGCCAGCTCACCACCTCGGACAGGGGACTCCTACGAGCAGTACTTC. Full variable domain (remainder filled in from reference TRBV18 and TRBJ2-7): NAGVMQNPRHLVRRRGQEARLRCSPMKGHSHVYWYRQLPEEGLKFMVYLQKENIIDESGMPKERFSAEFPKEGPSILRIQQVVRGDSAAYFCASSPPRTGDSYEQYFGPGTRLTVT.

The V and J genes are TRBV30 and TRBJ1-2, with no clear D. CDR3 length: 12 amino acids. The V end was cut by 4 bases, the J end by 2 bases, with 8 bases between. The germline gives CDR1 GTSNPN, CDR2 SVGIG (reference sequence). The CDR3 DNA follows: TGTGCCTGGAATGGCGGGAACTATGGCTACACCTTC. It is translated as CAWNGGNYGYTF. Combining the CDR3 with reference TRBV30 and TRBJ1-2 gives the whole variable domain SQTIHQWPATLVQPVGSPLSLECTVEGTSNPNLYWYRQAAGRGLQLLFYSVGIGQISSEVPQNLSASRPQDRQFILSSKKLLLSDSGFYLCAWNGGNYGYTFGSGTRLTVV.

The gene calls are TRBV10-2 and TRBJ2-1; D unresolved. V was trimmed by 0 bases and J by 4 bases, leaving 4 bases between them. Germline loops: CDR1 WSHSY, CDR2 SAAADI. The CDR3 extends over 13 amino acids. Here the CDR3 reads CASSESGYNEQFF. CDR3 in DNA: TGCGCCAGCAGTGAGTCGGGATACAATGAGCAGTTCTTC.

V and J are TRBV5-1 and TRBJ2-5, with D uncertain. Germline lookup yields CDR1 SGHRS and CDR2 YFSETQ. CDR3 length: 14 residues. V lost 4 bases, J lost 4 bases, and 14 bases lay in between. The CDR3 protein is CASSPGPSGETQYF. As DNA, the CDR3 is TGCGCCAGCAGCCCTGGACCCTCTGGAGAGACCCAGTACTTC.

To note about this clone: Other nucleotide sequences in the sample specify the same CDR3. The V call is TRBV9, the J call TRBJ1-1; D possibly corresponds to TRBD1 (6 bases). Germline loops: CDR1 SGDLS, CDR2 YYNGEE. V lost 3 bases and J 5 bases, leaving 11 bases between the germline ends. The CDR3 contains 13 residues. The CDR3 region is CASSAFTGTEAFF. The CDR3 DNA is TGTGCCAGCAGCGCCTTTACAGGGACTGAAGCTTTCTTT.

V and J are TRBV6-5 and TRBJ2-1; the match to TRBD2 covers 14 bases. The junction had 3 bases not matched to a gene; V was cut back by 4 bases and J by 7 bases. The CDR3 is made up of 15 amino acids. Germline assignment: CDR1 MNHEY and CDR2 SVGAGI. The CDR3 region is CASSLGLAGENEQFF. CDR3 sequence (DNA): TGTGCCAGCAGTTTGGGACTAGCGGGAGAGAATGAGCAGTTCTTC.

In DNA form, the CDR3 reads TGTGCCAGCAGCCGGGACAGGGGCTTTCAGCCCCAGCATTTT. This codes for CASSRDRGFQPQHF. This chain links TRBV28 with TRBJ1-5; the match to TRBD1 covers 10 bases. The CDR3 is made up of 14 amino acids. Trimming at V came to 6 bases and at J to 6 bases, leaving 5 bases not matched to a gene. In germline, CDR1 is MDHEN, CDR2 SYDVKM.

The count of this clone is one. The chain joins TRBV28 to TRBJ1-2; TRBD1 aligns across 9 bases. With V trimmed by 5 bases and J by 0 bases, 4 bases remained unmatched. Germline CDR1 is MDHEN and CDR2 is SYDVKM. The CDR3 has 15 residues. The CDR3 reads CASSGGQGTNYGYTF. The CDR3 DNA reads TGTGCCAGCAGTGGGGGACAGGGAACTAACTATGGCTACACCTTC.

This clone has only one observation. The chain joins TRBV11-2 to TRBJ2-5; 9 bases line up with TRBD2. CDR1 is SGHAT, CDR2 FQNNGV, per germline. V shed 3 bases, J shed 0 bases, and the junction held 5 bases outside the gene matches. This CDR3 comprises 16 residues. The CDR3 loop is CASSLWLAGNQETQYF. The CDR3 DNA follows: TGTGCCAGCAGCTTGTGGCTAGCGGGGAACCAAGAGACCCAGTACTTC.

This clone was counted a single time. The V gene is TRBV29-1, the J gene TRBJ1-2; no clear D gene. The germline V gene encodes CDR1 SQVTM and CDR2 ANQGSEA. The CDR3 loop spans 16 amino acids. V lost 4 bases, J lost 0 bases, and 18 bases lay in between. The chain's CDR3 is CSVGFGTRVANYGYTF. CDR3 nucleotide sequence: TGCAGCGTTGGTTTCGGCACGAGGGTAGCTAACTATGGCTACACCTTC.

The chain couples TRBV28 to TRBJ2-1; D assignment may be TRBD1 or TRBD2 (5 bases each). V was trimmed by 6 bases and J by 4 bases, leaving 13 bases between them. The germline V gene has CDR1 MDHEN and CDR2 SYDVKM. The CDR3 runs to 14 residues. The CDR3 reads CASSPWGPYNEQFF. As DNA, the CDR3 is TGTGCCAGCAGCCCATGGGGACCTTACAATGAGCAGTTCTTC.